A single sample gave rise to the 15 T cell receptor beta chains below, sequenced in a study of CD8+ T cells in alopecia areata. Treatment described: oral pan-JAK inhibitor, 5-10 mg twice daily. In each case, RNA was isolated and then reverse transcribed into cDNA as the sequencing template. Generated by immunoSEQ multiplex PCR, the TCRdb table keeps only in-frame clones and is missing some. The repertoire has some 220,000 clones, around 57% of them found once; the top ten carry around 1.5%. The specimen comprised CD4+ T cells sorted from blood, sampled at week 4, from a patient treated with tofacitinib. These receptors all stem from a human donor with alopecia areata.

The chain links TRBV30 to TRBJ1-1; 8 nucleotides match TRBD1. Germline trimming cut 0 bases from V and 4 bases from J; bases unmatched to any gene: 1. CDR3 length: 13 amino acids. Germline V gives CDR1 GTSNPN, CDR2 SVGIG (reference sequence). The DNA for the CDR3 is TGTGCCTGGAGTGTAGACAGGGGCACTGAAGCTTTCTTT. Its translation is CAWSVDRGTEAFF.

V gene TRBV14 combines with J gene TRBJ1-1; no reliable D call. V was shortened by 2 bases and J by 5 bases, with 3 bases between the two germline ends. Germline V gene data show CDR1 as SGHDN and CDR2 as FVKESK. The CDR3 contains 11 residues. This CDR3 reads CASSQFTEAFF. CDR3 sequence (DNA): TGTGCCAGCAGCCAATTTACTGAAGCTTTCTTT.

This chain joins TRBV5-1 and TRBJ2-5; 8 bases are a match to TRBD2. The germline V gene encodes CDR1 SGHRS and CDR2 YFSETQ. The CDR3 loop spans 15 amino acids. The trim removed 1 base at V and 3 bases at J, leaving 5 bases unmatched. The CDR3: CASSLNVGGEETQYF. In DNA, the CDR3 is TGCGCCAGCAGCTTGAACGTCGGGGGGGAAGAGACCCAGTACTTC.

This chain links TRBV10-3 with TRBJ1-1, with D hard to call. The length of the CDR3 is 11 residues. Trimming removed 4 bases at V and 5 bases at J, with 5 bases between. Germline assignment: CDR1 ENHRY and CDR2 SYGVKD. CDR3 coding DNA: TGTGCCATCAGTGCGGGGACTGAAGCTTTCTTT. Residues: CAISAGTEAFF.

CDR3 loop: CASSLGGRSDTF. CDR3 coding DNA: TGTGCCAGCAGCTTAGGAGGCAGATCGGACACCTTC. This sequence joins TRBV7-2 and TRBJ1-2; D is undetermined. Trimming removed 1 base from V and 12 bases from J, with 12 bases in between. CDR1 and CDR2 (germline): SGHTA, FQGNSA. The CDR3 contains 12 residues.

The genes are TRBV11-3 and TRBJ2-7; D may be TRBD1 (5 bases). Trimming removed 0 bases from V and 4 bases from J, with 19 bases in between. This CDR3 region has 17 residues. Per the germline V gene, CDR1 is SGHNT and CDR2 is YENEEA. The CDR3 DNA sequence: TGTGCCAGCAGCTTAGATCTAAATTCCGTATCAGGGTACGAGCAGTACTTC. This translates into CASSLDLNSVSGYEQYF.

V usage is TRBV7-9 and J usage is TRBJ1-2, with TRBD1 matching 11 bases. Trimming removed 5 bases from V and 4 bases from J; junction bases left unmatched: 9. The CDR3 is 16 amino acids. Germline CDR1 is SEHNR and CDR2 is FQNEAQ (reference sequence). CDR3 nucleotides: TGTGCCAGCAGCCTCGGACAGGGGGCGTTGAGCTATGGCTACACCTTC. Encoded protein: CASSLGQGALSYGYTF.

This clone has only a few counts. This chain uses TRBV12-5 with TRBJ2-3; D gene uncertain. Per the germline V gene, CDR1 is LGHNT and CDR2 is FRNRAP. Trimming stripped 1 base from V and 8 bases from J, with 13 bases between. The CDR3 spans 14 residues. CDR3 sequence reads: CASGLGQLLGTQYF. In nucleotides, the CDR3 is TGTGCTAGTGGTTTGGGGCAGCTGTTGGGTACGCAGTATTTT.

This clone has a handful of counts. CDR3 DNA sequence: TGCAGCGGAGACAGGGGTGAAGCTTTCTTT. This gives the protein CSGDRGEAFF. This chain uses TRBV29-1 with TRBJ1-1, with TRBD1 matching over 8 bases. The CDR3 extends over 10 amino acids. The germline gives CDR1 SQVTM, CDR2 ANQGSEA. J was trimmed by 7 bases and V by 7 bases; bases with no gene match: 2.

The CDR3 DNA sequence: TGCAGCGTTGAAGATGCCCAGCTGGGGGAAAAACTGTTTTTT. Encoded protein: CSVEDAQLGEKLFF. The V call is TRBV29-1, the J call TRBJ1-4; D uncertain. Germline V CDR1 and CDR2: SQVTM, ANQGSEA. The V end lost 0 bases, the J end lost 8 bases, and 13 bases lay between the germline ends. This CDR3 region has 14 residues.

This clone was picked up a small number of times. The chain recombines TRBV5-4 with TRBJ1-1; TRBD1 agrees at 8 bases. This CDR3 contains 13 residues. Germline V gene lookup returns CDR1 SGHNT and CDR2 YYREEE (reference sequence). V trimming: 4 bases; J trimming: 5 bases; junction bases outside the gene matches: 4. The CDR3 protein is CASSRDRGTEAFF. The CDR3 DNA reads TGTGCCAGCAGCCGTGACAGGGGAACTGAAGCTTTCTTT.

The chain links TRBV5-6 to TRBJ1-6, with 10 positions matching TRBD1. CDR1 and CDR2 (germline): SGHDT, YYEEEE. The CDR3 loop spans 14 amino acids. V was clipped by 6 bases and J by 11 bases; unmatched bases: 8. CDR3 loop: CASTWGTGAAPLHF. CDR3 in DNA: TGTGCCAGCACCTGGGGGACAGGGGCTGCACCCCTCCACTTT.

This clone came up a few times. The chain couples TRBV6-6 to TRBJ2-7; D possibly corresponds to TRBD2 (5 bases). Germline V gene data show CDR1 as MNHNY and CDR2 as SVGAGI (reference sequence). V was clipped by 6 bases and J by 3 bases, with 9 bases between them. The CDR3 totals 12 residues. The CDR3 sequence is CASSMTNYEQYF. The CDR3 nucleotides read TGTGCCAGCAGCATGACTAACTACGAGCAGTACTTC.

The rearrangement joins TRBV4-3 to TRBJ2-4; no clear D gene. The V end was cut by 0 bases, the J end by 2 bases, with 17 bases between. This CDR3 is 18 amino acids long. Germline CDR1 and CDR2: LGHNA and YSLEER. CDR3 DNA sequence: TGCGCCAGCAGCCAAGATCTCCCCCGGCTTGGTTCCAAAAACATTCAGTACTTC. Its translation: CASSQDLPRLGSKNIQYF.

This chain uses TRBV2 with TRBJ2-5; D remains unclear. CDR1 is SNHLY, CDR2 FYNNEI, per germline. The CDR3 has 10 amino acids. V was pared by 5 bases and J by 4 bases, with 2 bases between. CDR3 in amino acids: CASSLETQYF. CDR3 bases: TGTGCCAGCAGTTTAGAGACCCAGTACTTC.